One and the same sample provided the 13 T cell receptor beta chains below, sequenced in a study of monozygotic twins with inflammatory bowel disease. Using the 5' RACE reads, TCRdb records one entry per CDR3 protein without DNA. This sample's clone table lists some 200,000 distinct CDR3 sequences. Source material: blood. All receptors derive from a human donor with ulcerative colitis or Crohn's disease, or a healthy co-twin of an affected twin (not recorded which).

This chain joins TRBV7-6 and TRBJ1-1; TCRdb's D call, TRBD1, is unchecked because there is no DNA. The CDR3 length is 14 residues. From germline, CDR1 is SGHVS and CDR2 FNYEAQ. CDR3 residues: CASSDRDLNTEAFF.

The rearrangement uses TRBV20-1 and TRBJ1-2; lacking DNA, the TRBD1 call made by TCRdb goes unchecked. The CDR3 totals 15 residues. The germline CDR1 and CDR2 sequences are DFQATT and SNEGSKA (reference sequence). The CDR3: CSARVQAASNYGYTF.

This rearrangement joins TRBV5-1 to TRBJ2-4; the TRBD1 assignment by TCRdb is unverifiable without DNA. Per the germline V gene, CDR1 is SGHRS and CDR2 is YFSETQ. This CDR3 spans 16 amino acids. The CDR3 region is CASSPQQGKSKNIQYF.

The chain recombines TRBV7-2 with TRBJ2-1; the TRBD1 assignment by TCRdb is unverifiable without DNA. The germline gives CDR1 SGHTA, CDR2 FQGNSA. This CDR3 region has 12 residues. This chain's CDR3 is CASSRGSDEQFF.

The rearrangement links TRBV30 to TRBJ1-6. Per germline, CDR1 GTSNPN and CDR2 SVGIG (reference sequence). The CDR3 consists of 16 residues. The CDR3 is CAWSLAYSSYNSPLHF. Supplemented by reference TRBV30 and TRBJ1-6, the full variable domain reads SQTIHQWPATLVQPVGSPLSLECTVEGTSNPNLYWYRQAAGRGLQLLFYSVGIGQISSEVPQNLSASRPQDRQFILSSKKLLLSDSGFYLCAWSLAYSSYNSPLHFGNGTRLTVT.

The genes are TRBV7-2 and TRBJ2-3. The CDR3 is 15 residues long. CDR1 SGHTA and CDR2 FQGNSA come from the germline V gene. This chain's CDR3 is CASSLARQSTDTQYF.

This chain uses TRBV4-1 with TRBJ2-1; without DNA, the TCRdb call of TRBD2 cannot be checked. The CDR3 runs 14 residues. CDR1 is MGHRA, CDR2 YSYEKL, per germline. The chain's CDR3 is CASSLGLADKKEFF.

This chain connects TRBV18 to TRBJ2-1; with no DNA, the TCRdb D assignment of TRBD2 cannot be verified. Germline CDR1 is KGHSH and CDR2 is LQKENI. This CDR3 region has 16 residues. This CDR3 reads CASSPWTSVTYNEQFF.

V is TRBV14 and J is TRBJ1-1. The CDR3 is 15 residues long. Germline CDR1 SGHDN, CDR2 FVKESK. This chain's CDR3 is CASSQLPDWNTEAFF.

The rearrangement joins TRBV6-1 to TRBJ2-7; with no DNA, the TCRdb D assignment of TRBD1 cannot be verified. CDR1 is MNHNS and CDR2 is SASEGT in the germline V gene. The CDR3 spans 15 residues. The CDR3 region is CASTRGTGNSYEQYF.

The rearrangement links TRBV7-8 to TRBJ2-1; checking the TCRdb D call of TRBD2 is not possible without DNA. CDR1 and CDR2 from the germline V gene are SGHVS and FQNEAQ. This CDR3 has 14 amino acids. CDR3: CASSLGSGVNEQFF.

The rearrangement uses TRBV29-1 and TRBJ2-1; absent DNA, TCRdb's TRBD2 call cannot be checked. This CDR3 region has 14 residues. Germline lookup yields CDR1 SQVTM and CDR2 ANQGSEA. The chain's CDR3 is CSVYRLAGNHEQFF.

The chain combines TRBV19 with TRBJ1-1; TCRdb's assignment of TRBD1 cannot be checked, as there is no DNA. Germline V CDR1 and CDR2: LNHDA, SQIVND (reference sequence). CDR3 size: 13 residues. The CDR3 region is CASSPDGDTEAFF.